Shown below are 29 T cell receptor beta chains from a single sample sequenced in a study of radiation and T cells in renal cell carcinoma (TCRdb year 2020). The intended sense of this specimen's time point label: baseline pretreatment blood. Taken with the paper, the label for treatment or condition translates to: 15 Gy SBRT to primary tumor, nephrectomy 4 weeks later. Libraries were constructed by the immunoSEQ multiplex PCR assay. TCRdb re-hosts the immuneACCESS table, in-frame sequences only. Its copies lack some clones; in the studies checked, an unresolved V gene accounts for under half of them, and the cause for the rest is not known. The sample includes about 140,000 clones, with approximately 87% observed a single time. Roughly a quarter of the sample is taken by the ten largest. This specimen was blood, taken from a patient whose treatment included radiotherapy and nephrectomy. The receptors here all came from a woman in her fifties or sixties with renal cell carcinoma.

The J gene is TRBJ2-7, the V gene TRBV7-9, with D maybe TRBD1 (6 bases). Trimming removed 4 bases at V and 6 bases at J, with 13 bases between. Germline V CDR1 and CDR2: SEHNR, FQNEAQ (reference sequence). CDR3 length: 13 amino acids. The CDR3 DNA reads TGTGCCAGCAGCTCACAGGGATGGGGCGAGCAGTACTTC. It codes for CASSSQGWGEQYF.

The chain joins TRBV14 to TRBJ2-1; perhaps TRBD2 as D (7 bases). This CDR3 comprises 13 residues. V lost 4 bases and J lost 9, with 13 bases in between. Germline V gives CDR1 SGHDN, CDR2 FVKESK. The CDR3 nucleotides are TGTGCCAGCAGCCGGGAGGGGGAGAGTGAGCAGTTCTTC. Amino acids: CASSREGESEQFF.

CDR3 protein: CASSYAGGGYGYTF. CDR3 in DNA: TGTGCCAGCAGTTACGCAGGGGGAGGGTATGGCTACACCTTC. This chain links TRBV6-5 with TRBJ1-2; 7 nucleotides agree with TRBD1. Germline V gene sequence: CDR1 MNHEY, CDR2 SVGAGI. J gave up 5 bases and V 2 bases, and 5 bases lay outside the gene matches. This CDR3 contains 14 residues.

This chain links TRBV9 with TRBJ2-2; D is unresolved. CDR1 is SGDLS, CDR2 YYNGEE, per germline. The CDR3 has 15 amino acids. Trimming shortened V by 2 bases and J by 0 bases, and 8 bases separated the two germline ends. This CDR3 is CASSVGGTNTGELFF. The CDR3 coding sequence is TGTGCCAGCAGCGTTGGCGGTACGAACACCGGGGAGCTGTTTTTT.

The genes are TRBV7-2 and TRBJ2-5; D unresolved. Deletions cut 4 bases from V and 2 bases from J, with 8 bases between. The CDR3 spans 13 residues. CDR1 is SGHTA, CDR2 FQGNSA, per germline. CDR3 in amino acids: CASSYGLQETQYF. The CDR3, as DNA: TGTGCCAGCAGCTACGGCTTACAAGAGACCCAGTACTTC.

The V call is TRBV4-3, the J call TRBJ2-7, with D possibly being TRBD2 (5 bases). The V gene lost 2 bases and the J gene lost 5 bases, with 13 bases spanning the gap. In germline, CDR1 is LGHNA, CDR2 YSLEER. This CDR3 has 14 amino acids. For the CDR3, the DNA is TGCGCCAGCAGCCAAAAAGCGGCCTCAAACGAGCAGTACTTC. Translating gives CASSQKAASNEQYF.

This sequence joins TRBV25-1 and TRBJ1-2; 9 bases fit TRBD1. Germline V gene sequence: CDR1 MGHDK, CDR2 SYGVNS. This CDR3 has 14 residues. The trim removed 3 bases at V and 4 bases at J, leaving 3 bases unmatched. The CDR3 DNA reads TGTGCCAGCAGTGAGGGACAGGGAATCTATGGCTACACCTTC. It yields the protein CASSEGQGIYGYTF.

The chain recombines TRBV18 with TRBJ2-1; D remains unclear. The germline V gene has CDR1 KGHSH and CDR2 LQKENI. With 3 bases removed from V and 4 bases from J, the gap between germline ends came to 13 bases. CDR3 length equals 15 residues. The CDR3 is CASSPSGDIYNEQFF. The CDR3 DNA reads TGTGCCAGCTCACCGTCTGGTGACATTTACAATGAGCAGTTCTTC.

CDR3: CASSENPRASEQYF. In DNA, the CDR3 is TGTGCCAGCAGTGAAAACCCCAGGGCTTCCGAGCAGTACTTC. The rearrangement links TRBV25-1 to TRBJ2-7; D perhaps matches TRBD1 (5 bases). The V end was cut by 2 bases, the J end by 6 bases, with 14 bases between. Germline values: CDR1 MGHDK, CDR2 SYGVNS. This CDR3 is built from 14 residues.

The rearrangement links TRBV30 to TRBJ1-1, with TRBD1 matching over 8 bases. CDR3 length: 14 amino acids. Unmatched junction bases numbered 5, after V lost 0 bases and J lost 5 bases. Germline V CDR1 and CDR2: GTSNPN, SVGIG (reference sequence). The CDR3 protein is CAWSVQGGWTEAFF. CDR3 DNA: TGTGCCTGGAGTGTACAGGGGGGGTGGACTGAAGCTTTCTTT. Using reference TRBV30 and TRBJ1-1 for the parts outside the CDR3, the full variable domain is SQTIHQWPATLVQPVGSPLSLECTVEGTSNPNLYWYRQAAGRGLQLLFYSVGIGQISSEVPQNLSASRPQDRQFILSSKKLLLSDSGFYLCAWSVQGGWTEAFFGQGTRLTVV.

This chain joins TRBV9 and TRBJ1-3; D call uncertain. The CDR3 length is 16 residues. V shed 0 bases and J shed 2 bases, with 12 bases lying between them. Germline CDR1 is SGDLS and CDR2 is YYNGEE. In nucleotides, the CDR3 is TGTGCCAGCAGCGTAGAGTCTCCTTCGGCTGGAAACACCATATATTTT. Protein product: CASSVESPSAGNTIYF.

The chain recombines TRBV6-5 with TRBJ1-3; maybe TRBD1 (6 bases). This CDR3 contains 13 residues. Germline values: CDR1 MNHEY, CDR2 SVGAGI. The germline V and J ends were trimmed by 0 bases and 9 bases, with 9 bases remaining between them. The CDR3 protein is CASSYSRGATIYF. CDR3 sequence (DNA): TGTGCCAGCAGTTACTCGAGGGGGGCCACCATATATTTT.

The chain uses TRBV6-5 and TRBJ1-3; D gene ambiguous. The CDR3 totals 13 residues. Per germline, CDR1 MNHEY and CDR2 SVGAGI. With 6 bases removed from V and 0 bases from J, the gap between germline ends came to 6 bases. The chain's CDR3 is CASRRASGNTIYF. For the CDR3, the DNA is TGTGCCAGCAGGCGGGCCTCTGGAAACACCATATATTTT.

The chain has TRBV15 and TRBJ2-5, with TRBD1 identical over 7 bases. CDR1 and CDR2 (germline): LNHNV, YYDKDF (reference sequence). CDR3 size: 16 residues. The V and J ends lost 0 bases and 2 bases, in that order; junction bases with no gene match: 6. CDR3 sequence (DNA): TGTGCCACCAGCAGAGATGTTACAGGGGTTCAAGAGACCCAGTACTTC. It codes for CATSRDVTGVQETQYF.

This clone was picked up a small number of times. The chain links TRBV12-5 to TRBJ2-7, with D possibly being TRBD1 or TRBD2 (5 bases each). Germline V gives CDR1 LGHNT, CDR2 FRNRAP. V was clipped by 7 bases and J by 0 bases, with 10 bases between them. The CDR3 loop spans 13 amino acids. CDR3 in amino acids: CASAGTPSYEQYF. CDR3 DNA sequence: TGTGCTAGTGCCGGGACCCCCTCCTACGAGCAGTACTTC.

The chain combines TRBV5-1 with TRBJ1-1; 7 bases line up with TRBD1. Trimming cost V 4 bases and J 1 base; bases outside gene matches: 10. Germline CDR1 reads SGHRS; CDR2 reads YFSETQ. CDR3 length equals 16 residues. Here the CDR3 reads CASSGDSVRGNTEAFF. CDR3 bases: TGCGCCAGCAGCGGGGACAGTGTTCGCGGGAACACTGAAGCTTTCTTT. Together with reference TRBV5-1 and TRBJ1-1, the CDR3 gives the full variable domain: KAGVTQTPRYLIKTRGQQVTLSCSPISGHRSVSWYQQTPGQGLQFLFEYFSETQRNKGNFPGRFSGRQFSNSRSEMNVSTLELGDSALYLCASSGDSVRGNTEAFFGQGTRLTVV.

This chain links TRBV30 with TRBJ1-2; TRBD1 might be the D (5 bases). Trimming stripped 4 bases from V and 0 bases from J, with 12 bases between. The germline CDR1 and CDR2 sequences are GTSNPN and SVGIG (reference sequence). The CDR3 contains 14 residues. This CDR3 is CAWNRDGANYGYTF. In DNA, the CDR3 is TGTGCCTGGAACCGGGACGGTGCTAACTATGGCTACACCTTC. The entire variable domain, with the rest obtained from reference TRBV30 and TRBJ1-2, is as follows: SQTIHQWPATLVQPVGSPLSLECTVEGTSNPNLYWYRQAAGRGLQLLFYSVGIGQISSEVPQNLSASRPQDRQFILSSKKLLLSDSGFYLCAWNRDGANYGYTFGSGTRLTVV.

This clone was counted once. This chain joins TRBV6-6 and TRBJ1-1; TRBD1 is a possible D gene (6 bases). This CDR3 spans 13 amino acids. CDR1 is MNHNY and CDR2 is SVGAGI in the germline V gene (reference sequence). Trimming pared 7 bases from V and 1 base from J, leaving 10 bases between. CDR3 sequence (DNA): TGTGCCAGCACCGGACAGTCGAACACTGAAGCTTTCTTT. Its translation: CASTGQSNTEAFF.

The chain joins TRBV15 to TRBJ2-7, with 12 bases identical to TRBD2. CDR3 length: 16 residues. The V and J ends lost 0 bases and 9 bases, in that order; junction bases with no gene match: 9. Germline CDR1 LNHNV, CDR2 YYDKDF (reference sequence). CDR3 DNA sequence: TGTGCCACCAGCAGAGATAGGGCTAGCGGGAGGGACGCGCAGTACTTC. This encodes CATSRDRASGRDAQYF.

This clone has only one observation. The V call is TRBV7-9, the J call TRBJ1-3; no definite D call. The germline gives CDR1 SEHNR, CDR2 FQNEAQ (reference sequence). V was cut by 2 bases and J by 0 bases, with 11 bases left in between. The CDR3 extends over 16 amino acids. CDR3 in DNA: TGTGCCAGCAGCTTAAATGTTGGGTACTCTGGAAACACCATATATTTT. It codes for CASSLNVGYSGNTIYF.

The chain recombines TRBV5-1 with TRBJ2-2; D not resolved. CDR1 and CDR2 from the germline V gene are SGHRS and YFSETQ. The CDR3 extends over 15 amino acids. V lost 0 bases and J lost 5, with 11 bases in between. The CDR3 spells CASSLGVARTGELFF. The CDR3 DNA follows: TGCGCCAGCAGCTTGGGAGTAGCCCGAACCGGGGAGCTGTTTTTT.

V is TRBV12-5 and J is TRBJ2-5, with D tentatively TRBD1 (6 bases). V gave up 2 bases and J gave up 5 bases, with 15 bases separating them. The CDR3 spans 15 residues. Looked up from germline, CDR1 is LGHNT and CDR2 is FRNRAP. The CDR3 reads CASGLWQGGVETQYF. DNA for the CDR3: TGTGCTAGTGGTTTGTGGCAAGGGGGAGTGGAGACCCAGTACTTC.

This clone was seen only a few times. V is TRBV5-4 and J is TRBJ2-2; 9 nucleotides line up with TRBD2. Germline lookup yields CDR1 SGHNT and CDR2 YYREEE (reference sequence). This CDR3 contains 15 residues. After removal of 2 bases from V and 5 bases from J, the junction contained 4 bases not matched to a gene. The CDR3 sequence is CASSFAGGRTGELFF. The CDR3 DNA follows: TGTGCCAGCAGCTTCGCGGGAGGGAGGACCGGGGAGCTGTTTTTT. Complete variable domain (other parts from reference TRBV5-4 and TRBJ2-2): ETGVTQSPTHLIKTRGQQVTLRCSSQSGHNTVSWYQQALGQGPQFIFQYYREEENGRGNFPPRFSGLQFPNYSSELNVNALELDDSALYLCASSFAGGRTGELFFGEGSRLTVL.

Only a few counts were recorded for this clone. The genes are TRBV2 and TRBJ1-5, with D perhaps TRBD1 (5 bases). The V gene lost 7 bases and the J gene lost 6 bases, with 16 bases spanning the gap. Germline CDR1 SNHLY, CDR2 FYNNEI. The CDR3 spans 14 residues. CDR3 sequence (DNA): TGTGCCAGCACCCAGTTGGGGGGTGGTCAGCCCCAGCATTTT. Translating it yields CASTQLGGGQPQHF.

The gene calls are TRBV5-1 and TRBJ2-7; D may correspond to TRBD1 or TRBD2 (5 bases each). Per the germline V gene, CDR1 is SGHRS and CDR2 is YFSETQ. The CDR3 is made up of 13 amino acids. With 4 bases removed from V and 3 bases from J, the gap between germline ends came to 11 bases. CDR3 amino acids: CASSNRDGYEQYF. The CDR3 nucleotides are TGCGCCAGCAGCAACCGGGACGGCTACGAGCAGTACTTC.

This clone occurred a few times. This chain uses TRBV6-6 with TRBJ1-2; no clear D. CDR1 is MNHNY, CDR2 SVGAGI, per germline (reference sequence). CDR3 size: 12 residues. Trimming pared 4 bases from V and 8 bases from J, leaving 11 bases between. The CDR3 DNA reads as TGTGCCAGCAGTTGGGAGGCGCAAGGCTACACCTTC. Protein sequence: CASSWEAQGYTF.

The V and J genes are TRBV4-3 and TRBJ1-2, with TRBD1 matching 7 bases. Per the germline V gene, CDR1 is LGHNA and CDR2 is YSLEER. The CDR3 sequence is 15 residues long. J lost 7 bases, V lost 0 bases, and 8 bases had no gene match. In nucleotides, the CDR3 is TGCGCCAGCAGCCAAGACCAGGGGGTCTCGAGTGGCTACACCTTC. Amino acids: CASSQDQGVSSGYTF.

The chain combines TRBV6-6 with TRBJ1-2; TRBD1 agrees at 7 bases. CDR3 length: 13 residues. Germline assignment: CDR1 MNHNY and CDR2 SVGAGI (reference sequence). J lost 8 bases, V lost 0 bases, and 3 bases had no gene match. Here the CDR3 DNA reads TGTGCCAGCAGTTACTCAAGAGGGGGCGGCTACACCTTC. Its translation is CASSYSRGGGYTF.

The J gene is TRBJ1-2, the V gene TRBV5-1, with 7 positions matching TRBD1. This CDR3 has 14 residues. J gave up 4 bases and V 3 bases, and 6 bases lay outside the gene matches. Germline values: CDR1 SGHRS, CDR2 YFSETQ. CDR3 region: CASSSGQDLYGYTF. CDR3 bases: TGCGCCAGCAGCTCCGGACAGGACCTCTATGGCTACACCTTC.